This T cell receptor beta chain was retrieved from a study of T cell repertoires and Cas9 in healthy adults. Across the whole study: Characterization of SpCas9-reactive CD4 and CD8 T cells covered multi-effector potency, cytotoxicity and lineage. Study-wide findings and caveats: In vitro, SpCas9-reactive Tregs were reported to curb effector T cell proliferation and function.

The data were produced by immunoSEQ multiplex PCR, yet TCRdb's version contains in-frame clones alone and is incomplete. Counted here are approximately 16,000 clones, about 89% occurring once; the ten biggest clones make up around 2%. Points on this clone: No antigen is known for it.

Germline loops: CDR1 SGHVS, CDR2 FQNEAQ. The length of the CDR3 is 15 residues. V was cut by 8 bases and J by 4 bases, with 20 bases left in between. Specimen: Tregs (CD4+, CD25+, CD127-, CD137-, CD154-) from PBMCs; culture status not recorded. The chain employs TRBV7-8 and TRBJ2-5; D uncertain. This sequence was found in a human donor in good health. CDR3 coding DNA: TGTGCCAGCGCCTCGAGAGAGCTGAGTGGAGAGACCCAGTACTTC. Protein: CASASRELSGETQYF.